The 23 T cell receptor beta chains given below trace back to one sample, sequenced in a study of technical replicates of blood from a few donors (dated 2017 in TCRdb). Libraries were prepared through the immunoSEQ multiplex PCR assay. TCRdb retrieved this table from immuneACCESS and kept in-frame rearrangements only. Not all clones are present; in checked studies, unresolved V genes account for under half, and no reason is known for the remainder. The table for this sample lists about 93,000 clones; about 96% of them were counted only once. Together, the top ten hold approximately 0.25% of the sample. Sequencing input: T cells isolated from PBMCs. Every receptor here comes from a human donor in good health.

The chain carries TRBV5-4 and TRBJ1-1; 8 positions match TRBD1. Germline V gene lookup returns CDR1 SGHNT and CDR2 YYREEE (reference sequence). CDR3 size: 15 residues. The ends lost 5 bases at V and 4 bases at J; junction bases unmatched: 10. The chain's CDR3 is CASSYAGTGGTEAFF. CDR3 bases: TGTGCCAGCAGTTACGCCGGGACAGGAGGCACTGAAGCTTTCTTT.

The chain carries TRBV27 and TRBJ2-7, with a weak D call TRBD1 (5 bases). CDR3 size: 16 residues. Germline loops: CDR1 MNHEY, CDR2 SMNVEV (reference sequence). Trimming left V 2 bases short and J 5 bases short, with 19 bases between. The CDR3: CASSLNGAARADEQYF. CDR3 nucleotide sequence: TGTGCCAGCAGTTTAAATGGCGCGGCCAGGGCGGACGAGCAGTACTTC.

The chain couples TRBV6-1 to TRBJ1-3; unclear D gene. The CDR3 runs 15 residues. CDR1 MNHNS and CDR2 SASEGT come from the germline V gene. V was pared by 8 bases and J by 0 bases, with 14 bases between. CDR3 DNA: TGTGCCAGCGGACTGACTGTGAGCTCTGGAAACACCATATATTTT. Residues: CASGLTVSSGNTIYF.

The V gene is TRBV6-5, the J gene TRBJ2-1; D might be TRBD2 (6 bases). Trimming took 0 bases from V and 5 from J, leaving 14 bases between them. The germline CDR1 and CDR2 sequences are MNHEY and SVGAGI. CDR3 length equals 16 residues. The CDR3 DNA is TGTGCCAGCAGTTACTCGACCAGCGGAGGGGACAATGAGCAGTTCTTC. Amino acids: CASSYSTSGGDNEQFF.

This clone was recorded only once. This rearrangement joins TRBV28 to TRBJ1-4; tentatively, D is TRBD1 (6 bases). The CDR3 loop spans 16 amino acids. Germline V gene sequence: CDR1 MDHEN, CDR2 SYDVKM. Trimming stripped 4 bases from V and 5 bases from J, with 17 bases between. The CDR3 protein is CASSSPPGQTNEKLFF. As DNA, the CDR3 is TGTGCCAGCAGTTCTCCTCCGGGACAAACAAATGAAAAACTGTTTTTT.

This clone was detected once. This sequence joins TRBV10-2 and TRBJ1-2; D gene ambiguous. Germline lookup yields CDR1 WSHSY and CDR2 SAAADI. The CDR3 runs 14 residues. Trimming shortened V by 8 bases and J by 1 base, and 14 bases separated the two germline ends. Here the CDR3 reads CASHWPSSNYGYTF. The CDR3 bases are TGCGCCAGCCATTGGCCCTCAAGTAACTATGGCTACACCTTC.

The CDR3 region has the DNA TGTGCCAGCAGCTTTTATCGGGACACCTACGAGCAGTACTTC. Protein product: CASSFYRDTYEQYF. The chain carries TRBV5-8 and TRBJ2-7, with a tentative D call TRBD1 (6 bases). Trimming shortened V by 2 bases and J by 2 bases, and 11 bases separated the two germline ends. The CDR3 is made up of 14 amino acids. In germline, CDR1 is SGHTS, CDR2 YDEGEE.

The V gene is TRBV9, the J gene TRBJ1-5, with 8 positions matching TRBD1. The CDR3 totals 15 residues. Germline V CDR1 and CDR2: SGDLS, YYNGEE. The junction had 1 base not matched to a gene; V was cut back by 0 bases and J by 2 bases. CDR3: CASSVEGQGNQPQHF. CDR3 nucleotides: TGTGCCAGCAGCGTAGAGGGACAGGGCAATCAGCCCCAGCATTTT. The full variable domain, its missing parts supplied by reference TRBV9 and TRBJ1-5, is DSGVTQTPKHLITATGQRVTLRCSPRSGDLSVYWYQQSLDQGLQFLIQYYNGEERAKGNILERFSAQQFPDLHSELNLSSLELGDSALYFCASSVEGQGNQPQHFGDGTRLSIL.

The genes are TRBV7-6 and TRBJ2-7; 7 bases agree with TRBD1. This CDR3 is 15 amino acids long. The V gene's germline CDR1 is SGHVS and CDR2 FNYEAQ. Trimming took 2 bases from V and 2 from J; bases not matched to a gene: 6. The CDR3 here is CASSLTQGVTYEQYF. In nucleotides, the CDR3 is TGTGCCAGCAGCTTAACCCAGGGGGTCACCTACGAGCAGTACTTC.

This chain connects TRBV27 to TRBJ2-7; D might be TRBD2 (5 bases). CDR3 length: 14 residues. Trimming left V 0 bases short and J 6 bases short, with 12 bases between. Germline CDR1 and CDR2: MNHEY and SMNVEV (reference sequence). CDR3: CASSLSVRAAEQYF. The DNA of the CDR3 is TGTGCCAGCAGTTTATCGGTGCGGGCCGCCGAGCAGTACTTC.

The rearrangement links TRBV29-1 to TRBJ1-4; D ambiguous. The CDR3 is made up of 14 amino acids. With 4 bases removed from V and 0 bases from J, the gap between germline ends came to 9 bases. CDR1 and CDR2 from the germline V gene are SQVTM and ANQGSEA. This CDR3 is CSVAPTATNEKLFF. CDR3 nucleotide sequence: TGCAGCGTTGCTCCGACTGCAACTAATGAAAAACTGTTTTTT.

For the CDR3, the DNA is TGCGCCAGCAGCTTGAGCGGGAGGGACTCCTACGAGCAGTACTTC. This sequence encodes CASSLSGRDSYEQYF. The chain is built from TRBV5-1 and TRBJ2-7, with 10 bases fitting TRBD2. The CDR3 is made up of 15 amino acids. With 1 base clipped from V and 0 bases from J, the junction kept 1 base outside the gene matches. Germline V lookup: CDR1 SGHRS, CDR2 YFSETQ.

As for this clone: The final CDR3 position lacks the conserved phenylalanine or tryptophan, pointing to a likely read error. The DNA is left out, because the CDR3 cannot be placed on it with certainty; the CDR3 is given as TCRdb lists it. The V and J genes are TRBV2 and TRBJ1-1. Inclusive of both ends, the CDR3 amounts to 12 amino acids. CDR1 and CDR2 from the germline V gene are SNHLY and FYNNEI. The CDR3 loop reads CASTGGNRTLSI.

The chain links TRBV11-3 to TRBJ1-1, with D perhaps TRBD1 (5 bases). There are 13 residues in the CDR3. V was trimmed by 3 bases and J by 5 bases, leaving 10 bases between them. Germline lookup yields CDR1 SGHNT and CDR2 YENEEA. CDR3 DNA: TGTGCCAGCAGCTTCCAGGGTGGTACTGAAGCTTTCTTT. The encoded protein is CASSFQGGTEAFF.

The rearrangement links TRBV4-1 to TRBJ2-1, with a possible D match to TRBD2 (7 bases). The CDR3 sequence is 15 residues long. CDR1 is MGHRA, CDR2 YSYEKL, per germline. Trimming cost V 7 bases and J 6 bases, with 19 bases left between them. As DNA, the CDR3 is TGCGCCAGCACCACGACCCGGGGGGCTGGCAATGAGCAGTTCTTC. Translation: CASTTTRGAGNEQFF.

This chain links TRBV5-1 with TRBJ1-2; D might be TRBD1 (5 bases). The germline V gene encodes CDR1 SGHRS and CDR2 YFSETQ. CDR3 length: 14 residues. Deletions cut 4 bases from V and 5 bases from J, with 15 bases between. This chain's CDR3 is CASSIQLGGYGYTF. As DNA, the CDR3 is TGCGCCAGCAGCATCCAGCTGGGGGGGTATGGCTACACCTTC.

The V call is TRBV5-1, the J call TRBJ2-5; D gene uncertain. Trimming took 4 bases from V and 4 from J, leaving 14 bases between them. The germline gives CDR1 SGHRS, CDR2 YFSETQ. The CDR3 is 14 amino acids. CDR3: CASSPGTGSETQYF. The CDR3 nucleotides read TGCGCCAGCAGCCCGGGTACCGGGTCAGAGACCCAGTACTTC.

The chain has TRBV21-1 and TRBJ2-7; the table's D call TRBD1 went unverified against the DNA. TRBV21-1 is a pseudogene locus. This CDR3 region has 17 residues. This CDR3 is CASSDKFPGQGRYEQYF. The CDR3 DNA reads TGTGCCAGCAGCGACAAATTTCCGGGACAGGGTCGCTACGAGCAGTACTTC.

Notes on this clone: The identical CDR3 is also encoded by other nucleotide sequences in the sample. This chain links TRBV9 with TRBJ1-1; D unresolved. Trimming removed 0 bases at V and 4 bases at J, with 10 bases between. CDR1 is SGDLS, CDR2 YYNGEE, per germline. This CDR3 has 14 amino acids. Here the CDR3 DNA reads TGTGCCAGCAGCGTAGGCCCGGGATCCACTGAAGCTTTCTTT. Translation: CASSVGPGSTEAFF.

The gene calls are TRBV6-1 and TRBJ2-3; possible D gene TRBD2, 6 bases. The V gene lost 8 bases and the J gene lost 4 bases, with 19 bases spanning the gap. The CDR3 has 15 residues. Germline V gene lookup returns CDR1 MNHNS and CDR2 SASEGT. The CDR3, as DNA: TGTGCCAGCCGACGCGCTAGCGATCTCCCAGATACGCAGTATTTT. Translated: CASRRASDLPDTQYF.

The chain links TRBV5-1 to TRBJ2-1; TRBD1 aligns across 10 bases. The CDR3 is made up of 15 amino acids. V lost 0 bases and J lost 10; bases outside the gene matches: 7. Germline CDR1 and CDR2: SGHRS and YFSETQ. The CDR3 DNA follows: TGCGCCAGCAGCTTGGGGACAGGGGGAACAGAAGAGCAGTTCTTC. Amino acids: CASSLGTGGTEEQFF.

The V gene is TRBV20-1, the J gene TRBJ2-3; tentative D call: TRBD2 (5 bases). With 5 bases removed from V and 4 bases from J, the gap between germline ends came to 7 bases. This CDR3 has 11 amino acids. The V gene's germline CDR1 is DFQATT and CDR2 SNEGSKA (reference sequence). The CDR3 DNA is TGCAGTGCTCAGCGGCCAGATACGCAGTATTTT. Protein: CSAQRPDTQYF.

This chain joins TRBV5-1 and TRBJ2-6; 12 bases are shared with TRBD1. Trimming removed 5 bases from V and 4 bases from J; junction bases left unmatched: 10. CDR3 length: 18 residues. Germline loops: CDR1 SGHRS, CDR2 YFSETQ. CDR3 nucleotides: TGCGCCAGCAGAAACACGGGACAGGGGGCGACCGGGGCCAACGTCCTGACTTTC. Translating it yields CASRNTGQGATGANVLTF.